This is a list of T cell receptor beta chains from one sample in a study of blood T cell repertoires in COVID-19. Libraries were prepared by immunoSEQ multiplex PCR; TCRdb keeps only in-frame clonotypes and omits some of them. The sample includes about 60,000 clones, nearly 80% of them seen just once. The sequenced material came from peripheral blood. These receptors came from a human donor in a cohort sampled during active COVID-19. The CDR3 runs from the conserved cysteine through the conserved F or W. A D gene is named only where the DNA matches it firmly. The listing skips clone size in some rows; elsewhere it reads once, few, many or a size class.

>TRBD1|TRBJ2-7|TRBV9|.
CASSQTPGQEQYF
TGTGCCAGCAGCCAAACTCCGGGACAGGAGCAGTACTTC
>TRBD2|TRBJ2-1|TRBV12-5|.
CASGLITGRTSASRGSYNEQFF
TGTGCTAGTGGTTTGATCACGGGGAGGACTAGCGCCTCCCGCGGCTCCTACAATGAGCAGTTCTTC
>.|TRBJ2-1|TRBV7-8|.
CASSLHNLEVGEQFF
TGTGCCAGCAGCTTACACAATCTCGAGGTCGGTGAGCAGTTCTTC
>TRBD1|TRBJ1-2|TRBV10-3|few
CAISGNTGGGHGYTF
TGTGCCATCAGTGGAAATACAGGGGGAGGCCATGGCTACACCTTC
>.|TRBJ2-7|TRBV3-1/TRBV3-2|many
CASSRSGPPLDEQYF
TGTGCCAGCAGCCGCTCAGGGCCTCCCTTGGACGAGCAGTACTTC
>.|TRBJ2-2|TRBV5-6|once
CASSSTYLVNPPGELFF
TGTGCCAGCAGCTCCACGTACCTAGTAAATCCTCCCGGGGAGCTGTTTTTT
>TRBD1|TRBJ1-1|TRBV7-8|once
CASSLKDKQGAGRGTEAFF
TGTGCCAGCAGCTTAAAAGATAAGCAGGGGGCTGGGAGAGGCACTGAAGCTTTCTTT
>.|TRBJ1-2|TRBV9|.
CASSAETGGLGDGYTF
TGTGCCAGCAGCGCTGAGACGGGGGGCTTAGGGGATGGCTACACCTTC
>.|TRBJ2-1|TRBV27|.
CASSLSTGEQFF
TGTGCCAGCAGTTTATCGACGGGGGAGCAGTTCTTC
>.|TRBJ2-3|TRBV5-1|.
CASSLAPFEVLSRF
TGCGCCAGCAGCTTGGCACCGTTTGAGGTCCTGAGTCGTTTT
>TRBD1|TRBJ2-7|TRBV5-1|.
CASSTLPRQGFDEQYF
TGCGCCAGCAGCACCCTCCCGAGACAGGGGTTCGACGAGCAGTACTTC
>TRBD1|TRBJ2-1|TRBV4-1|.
CASSQTGSSYNEQFF
TGCGCCAGCAGCCAGACAGGGAGCTCCTACAATGAGCAGTTCTTC
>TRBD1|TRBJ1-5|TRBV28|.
CASSSGTGGVQPQHF
TGTGCCAGCAGTTCCGGGACAGGGGGCGTTCAGCCCCAGCATTTT
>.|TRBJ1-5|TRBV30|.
CAWSAGVHQPQHF
TGTGCCTGGAGTGCAGGGGTCCATCAGCCCCAGCATTTT
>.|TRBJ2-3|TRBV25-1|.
CASSERRGLTDTQYF
TGTGCCAGCAGTGAACGGCGGGGGCTCACAGATACGCAGTATTTT
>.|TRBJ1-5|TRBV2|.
CASSEDGQVKAQPQHF
TGTGCCAGCAGTGAAGACGGTCAGGTGAAGGCCCAGCCCCAGCATTTT
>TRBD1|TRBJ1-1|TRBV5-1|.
CASSLRQGATEAFF
TGCGCCAGCAGCTTGAGACAGGGGGCCACTGAAGCTTTCTTT
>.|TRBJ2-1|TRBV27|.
CASRGTPGPEQFF
TGTGCCAGCCGGGGGACTCCGGGGCCTGAGCAGTTCTTC
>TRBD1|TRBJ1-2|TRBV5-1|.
CASSPGGQYDGYTF
TGCGCCAGCAGCCCAGGGGGACAGTACGATGGCTACACCTTC
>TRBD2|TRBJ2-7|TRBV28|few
CASSSSGRARYEQYF
TGTGCCAGCAGTTCTAGCGGGAGGGCCAGATACGAGCAGTACTTC
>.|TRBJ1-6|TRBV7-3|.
CASKGRGGDSPLHF
TGTGCCAGCAAAGGGAGGGGAGGTGATTCACCCCTCCACTTT
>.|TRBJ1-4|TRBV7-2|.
CASSSDRHTNEKLFF
TGTGCCAGCAGCTCAGACAGGCATACCAATGAAAAACTGTTTTTT
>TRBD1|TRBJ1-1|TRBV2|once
CASSRVGTGATEAFF
TGTGCCAGCAGTCGGGTCGGGACAGGGGCGACTGAAGCTTTCTTT
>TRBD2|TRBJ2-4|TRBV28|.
CASTPSGRWPKNIQYF
TGTGCCAGCACCCCTAGCGGGAGGTGGCCCAAAAACATTCAGTACTTC
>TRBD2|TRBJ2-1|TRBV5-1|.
CASSPAGASYNEQFF
TGCGCCAGCAGTCCAGCGGGAGCTTCCTACAATGAGCAGTTCTTC
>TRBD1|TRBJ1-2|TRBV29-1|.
CSGRQGDYGYTF
TGCAGCGGGCGACAGGGGGACTATGGCTACACCTTC
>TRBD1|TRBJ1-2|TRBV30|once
CAWSAGTGVLDGYTF
TGTGCCTGGAGCGCCGGGACAGGGGTATTGGATGGCTACACCTTC
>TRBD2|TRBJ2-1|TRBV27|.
CASRSGSYNEQFF
TGTGCCAGCAGGAGCGGGAGTTACAATGAGCAGTTCTTC
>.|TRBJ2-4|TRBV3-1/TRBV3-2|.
CASSLRGGAGNIQYF
TGTGCCAGCAGCCTCAGAGGGGGAGCGGGGAACATTCAGTACTTC
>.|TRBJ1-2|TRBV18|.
CASSPPGGYGYTF
TGTGCCAGCTCACCACCGGGGGGCTATGGCTACACCTTC
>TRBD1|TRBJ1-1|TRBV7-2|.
CASSPFGQGARTEAFF
TGTGCCAGCAGCCCATTCGGACAGGGGGCGCGGACTGAAGCTTTCTTT
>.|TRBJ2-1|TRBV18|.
CASSPAGSPYNEQFF
TGTGCCAGCTCACCGGCGGGGTCACCCTACAATGAGCAGTTCTTC
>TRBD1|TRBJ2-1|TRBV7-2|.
CASSNRGSYNEQFF
TGTGCCAGCAGCAACAGGGGGTCCTACAATGAGCAGTTCTTC
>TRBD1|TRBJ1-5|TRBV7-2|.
CASSLMGQDNQPQHF
TGTGCCAGCAGCTTAATGGGACAGGACAATCAGCCCCAGCATTTT
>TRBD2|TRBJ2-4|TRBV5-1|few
CASSLRASGTSKNIQYF
TGCGCCAGCAGCTTAAGGGCTAGCGGGACCTCCAAAAACATTCAGTACTTC
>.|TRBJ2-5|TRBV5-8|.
CASSLEHF
TGTGCCAGCAGCTTGGAGCACTTC
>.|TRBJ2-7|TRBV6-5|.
CASTRSYEQYF
TGTGCCAGCACGCGCTCCTACGAGCAGTACTTC
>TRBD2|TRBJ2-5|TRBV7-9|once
CASSLSSLAGDLFQETQYF
TGTGCCAGCAGCTTATCCAGCCTAGCGGGGGATCTCTTCCAAGAGACCCAGTACTTC
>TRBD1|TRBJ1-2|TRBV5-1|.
CASKTGGGLAYGYTF
TGCGCCAGCAAGACAGGGGGCGGGTTGGCTTATGGCTACACCTTC
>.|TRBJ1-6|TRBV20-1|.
CSASRDSDYNSPLHF
TGCAGTGCTAGTAGAGACTCCGATTATAATTCACCCCTCCACTTT
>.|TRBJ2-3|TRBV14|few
CASSPLYGSTDTQYF
TGTGCCAGCTCACCACTCTACGGTAGCACAGATACGCAGTATTTT
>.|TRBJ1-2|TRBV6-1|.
CASSEATWRGRVKGYTF
TGTGCCAGCAGTGAAGCAACGTGGAGGGGCAGGGTAAAGGGCTACACCTTC